Presented here are 26 T cell receptor beta chains from one specimen sequenced in a study of cytomegalovirus exposure and HLA in healthy donors. A multiplex PCR was run with 60 Vbeta primers and 13 Jbeta primers. This table comes from immunoSEQ multiplex PCR, and its TCRdb copy is limited to in-frame clones, with some not included. The table lists 120,000 to 150,000 clones, about 64% of them singletons. Source material: PBMCs. The source is a woman between 25 and 40 years old in good health and CMV-seropositive.

The J gene is TRBJ1-3, the V gene TRBV2; unclear D gene. With 11 bases removed from V and 0 bases from J, the gap between germline ends came to 11 bases. The CDR3 extends over 13 amino acids. Per germline, CDR1 SNHLY and CDR2 FYNNEI. The DNA of the CDR3 is TGTGCCGGATGTTCAGGCTCTGGAAACACCATATATTTT. It encodes CAGCSGSGNTIYF.

The chain uses TRBV5-4 and TRBJ2-5; 8 bases align to TRBD1. TRBJ2-7 matches the DNA end more closely, so the J call is doubtful. The CDR3 covers 15 residues. Germline CDR1 SGHNT, CDR2 YYREEE (reference sequence). Here the CDR3 DNA reads TGTGCCAGCAGCGCCACCGGGACAGGCTCCCTCGAGCAGTACTTC. Translating gives CASSATGTGSLEQYF.

This chain connects TRBV21-1 to TRBJ1-5; whether TRBD1, the table's D call, matches the DNA was not checked. TRBV21-1 is deemed a pseudogene. This CDR3 contains 16 residues. The CDR3 is CASSKVPSGSNQPQHF. CDR3 coding DNA: TGTGCCAGCAGCAAAGTTCCCTCAGGGAGCAATCAGCCCCAGCATTTT.

This clone was observed a few times. The chain carries TRBV6-6 and TRBJ1-1, with 7 bases matching TRBD1. The CDR3 covers 16 residues. Germline V gives CDR1 MNHNY, CDR2 SVGAGI (reference sequence). After removal of 7 bases from V and 5 bases from J, the junction contained 16 bases not matched to a gene. DNA for the CDR3: TGTGCCAGCACTACCCCAGGGGGGATCGGTAGGACTGAAGCTTTCTTT. This sequence encodes CASTTPGGIGRTEAFF.

The chain couples TRBV5-1 to TRBJ1-2, with D perhaps matching TRBD1 (5 bases). The CDR3 runs 15 residues. CDR1 and CDR2 (germline): SGHRS, YFSETQ. Between the trimmed V and J ends, which lost 0 bases and 0 bases, there was a span of 9 bases. Written as DNA, the CDR3 is TGCGCCAGCAGCTTGGGAGACAGATCTAACTATGGCTACACCTTC. This encodes CASSLGDRSNYGYTF.

The genes are TRBV28 and TRBJ1-6; possible D gene TRBD1, 5 bases. Germline values: CDR1 MDHEN, CDR2 SYDVKM. The CDR3 has 15 residues. Trimming pared 5 bases from V and 6 bases from J, leaving 14 bases between. The CDR3 coding sequence is TGTGCCAGCAGTCCCCAGGGTAATGGTAATTCACCCCTCCACTTT. Translating gives CASSPQGNGNSPLHF. Using reference TRBV28 and TRBJ1-6 for the parts outside the CDR3, the full variable domain is DVKVTQSSRYLVKRTGEKVFLECVQDMDHENMFWYRQDPGLGLRLIYFSYDVKMKEKGDIPEGYSVSREKKERFSLILESASTNQTSMYLCASSPQGNGNSPLHFGNGTRLTVT.

This clone was recorded once. The chain uses TRBV7-9 and TRBJ1-1; 12 bases line up with TRBD1. The CDR3 is 18 amino acids. V was pared by 5 bases and J by 9 bases, with 19 bases of the junction left unmatched. The germline gives CDR1 SEHNR, CDR2 FQNEAQ (reference sequence). The DNA of the CDR3 is TGTGCCAGCAGCCTCCGGGACAGGGGGCGAAACCCAGTTATTCAAGCTTTCTTT. Encoded protein: CASSLRDRGRNPVIQAFF.

This chain connects TRBV5-1 to TRBJ1-4; tentative D call: TRBD1 (5 bases). The CDR3 is 15 amino acids. The ends were cut back, 0 bases at V and 0 bases at J, with 6 bases in the middle. Germline CDR1 and CDR2: SGHRS and YFSETQ. The CDR3 region is CASSLARATNEKLFF. The CDR3 bases are TGCGCCAGCAGCTTGGCCAGGGCAACTAATGAAAAACTGTTTTTT. Filled out from reference TRBV5-1 and TRBJ1-4, the complete variable domain reads KAGVTQTPRYLIKTRGQQVTLSCSPISGHRSVSWYQQTPGQGLQFLFEYFSETQRNKGNFPGRFSGRQFSNSRSEMNVSTLELGDSALYLCASSLARATNEKLFFGSGTQLSVL.

The chain combines TRBV29-1 with TRBJ2-3, with 11 positions matching TRBD2. The CDR3 runs 15 residues. Germline V gene data show CDR1 as SQVTM and CDR2 as ANQGSEA. With V trimmed by 3 bases and J by 4 bases, 6 bases remained unmatched. In nucleotides, the CDR3 is TGCAGCGTTGAGGGAAGACTAGCGGGATCAGATACGCAGTATTTT. Amino acids: CSVEGRLAGSDTQYF.

This clone has a handful of counts. The genes are TRBV6-1 and TRBJ2-3; the D is unclear. The CDR3 is made up of 13 amino acids. Trimming pared 0 bases from V and 6 bases from J, leaving 7 bases between. Germline CDR1 MNHNS, CDR2 SASEGT. The CDR3 loop is CASSEAPGDTQYF. In DNA, the CDR3 is TGTGCCAGCAGTGAAGCGCCCGGGGATACGCAGTATTTT.

This chain joins TRBV2 and TRBJ1-3; D call uncertain. CDR3 length: 13 residues. V dropped 5 bases and J dropped 7 bases, with 12 bases sitting between them. The germline gives CDR1 SNHLY, CDR2 FYNNEI. CDR3 DNA sequence: TGTGCCAGCAGTCAGGATGTCCGGAACACCATATATTTT. This codes for CASSQDVRNTIYF.

This CDR3 is CASSLYDRVSPLHF. The CDR3 region has the DNA TGCGCCAGCAGCTTGTACGACAGGGTTTCACCCCTCCACTTT. V is TRBV5-1 and J is TRBJ1-6, with TRBD1 matching 7 bases. The CDR3 is made up of 14 amino acids. CDR1 SGHRS and CDR2 YFSETQ come from the germline V gene. V gave up 1 base and J gave up 9 bases; unmatched junction bases: 4.

The rearrangement joins TRBV5-4 to TRBJ2-3; D perhaps matches TRBD1 (6 bases). The CDR3 extends over 16 amino acids. V gave up 0 bases and J gave up 5 bases, with 16 bases separating them. Germline V gene lookup returns CDR1 SGHNT and CDR2 YYREEE (reference sequence). Written as DNA, the CDR3 is TGTGCCAGCAGCTTGGGGACAGCAAGCCGGGGAGATACGCAGTATTTT. This translates into CASSLGTASRGDTQYF.

V gene TRBV5-1 combines with J gene TRBJ2-7; TRBD2 matches at 8 bases. J was trimmed by 3 bases and V by 3 bases; bases with no gene match: 5. The CDR3 is made up of 14 amino acids. From germline, CDR1 is SGHRS and CDR2 YFSETQ. CDR3 region: CASSSPGGGYEQYF. CDR3 in DNA: TGCGCCAGCAGCTCCCCGGGGGGGGGCTACGAGCAGTACTTC.

The rearrangement links TRBV6-6 to TRBJ1-6; D ambiguous. This CDR3 has 13 amino acids. Deletions cut 5 bases from V and 10 bases from J, with 12 bases between. The V gene's germline CDR1 is MNHNY and CDR2 SVGAGI (reference sequence). CDR3 amino acids: CASSNKRESPLHF. The DNA for the CDR3 is TGTGCCAGCAGTAACAAACGGGAATCACCCCTCCACTTT.

The chain recombines TRBV5-4 with TRBJ2-3, with 7 bases fitting TRBD2. The germline gives CDR1 SGHNT, CDR2 YYREEE (reference sequence). This CDR3 has 13 amino acids. The V segment lost 5 bases and the J segment 5 bases; nucleotides outside the gene matches: 5. CDR3 bases: TGTGCCAGCAGTCTGGCGGGAGTAGATACGCAGTATTTT. Encoded protein: CASSLAGVDTQYF.

This clone was seen a handful of times. One end of the junction is discordant with germline, which a read error may explain. This sequence joins TRBV5-6 and TRBJ2-7, with a possible D match to TRBD2 (5 bases). The germline V gene encodes CDR1 SGHDT and CDR2 YYEEEE. CDR3 length equals 16 residues. CDR3 nucleotides: TGTGCCAGCAGTTTGGTGGGAGACTACTACTCCTACGAGCAGTACTTC. It translates to CASSLVGDYYSYEQYF.

The V and J genes are TRBV25-1 and TRBJ1-1; TRBD1 aligns across 7 bases. J was trimmed by 4 bases and V by 4 bases; bases with no gene match: 0. This CDR3 contains 12 residues. Germline V lookup: CDR1 MGHDK, CDR2 SYGVNS. The CDR3 reads CASSAGGTEAFF. In DNA, the CDR3 is TGTGCCAGCAGTGCAGGGGGCACTGAAGCTTTCTTT. The full variable domain, with the rest looked up from reference TRBV25-1 and TRBJ1-1, is EADIYQTPRYLVIGTGKKITLECSQTMGHDKMYWYQQDPGMELHLIHYSYGVNSTEKGDLSSESTVSRIRTEHFPLTLESARPSHTSQYLCASSAGGTEAFFGQGTRLTVV.

The chain has TRBV7-3 and TRBJ2-2, with D hard to call. CDR1 is SGHTA and CDR2 is FQGTGA in the germline V gene. This CDR3 region has 13 residues. Trimming left V 5 bases short and J 6 bases short, with 10 bases between. CDR3 amino acids: CASSRRGPGELFF. Written as DNA, the CDR3 is TGTGCCAGCAGCCGAAGAGGCCCCGGGGAGCTGTTTTTT. The complete variable domain, with remaining parts taken from reference TRBV7-3 and TRBJ2-2, reads GAGVSQTPSNKVTEKGKYVELRCDPISGHTALYWYRQSLGQGPEFLIYFQGTGAADDSGLPNDRFFAVRPEGSVSTLKIQRTERGDSAVYLCASSRRGPGELFFGEGSRLTVL.

The chain couples TRBV7-9 to TRBJ2-7; 9 bases line up with TRBD2. With 6 bases clipped from V and 5 bases from J, the junction kept 11 bases outside the gene matches. The germline V gene has CDR1 SEHNR and CDR2 FQNEAQ (reference sequence). The CDR3 consists of 15 residues. Here the CDR3 reads CASSLGSAGGNEQYF. CDR3 DNA: TGTGCCAGCAGTCTGGGCTCAGCGGGGGGAAACGAGCAGTACTTC.

The V gene is TRBV27, the J gene TRBJ2-7, with D maybe TRBD1 (6 bases). Germline assignment: CDR1 MNHEY and CDR2 SMNVEV (reference sequence). The ends were cut back, 4 bases at V and 4 bases at J, with 11 bases in the middle. This CDR3 has 13 amino acids. CDR3 amino acids: CASSYFRGYEQYF. CDR3 coding DNA: TGTGCCAGCAGTTATTTTAGGGGGTACGAGCAGTACTTC.

Details on this clone: A read error may produce the germline difference seen at one junction end. The chain uses TRBV11-3 and TRBJ2-7, with D unclear. The CDR3 spans 14 residues. Germline CDR1 and CDR2: SGHNT and YENEEA. The CDR3 reads CASSFALDSHEQYF. In DNA, the CDR3 is TGTGCCAGCAGCTTCGCCCTAGACTCCCACGAGCAGTACTTC.

V and J are TRBV9 and TRBJ2-5; maybe TRBD2 (6 bases). The germline V gene encodes CDR1 SGDLS and CDR2 YYNGEE. This CDR3 contains 14 residues. Trimming took off 2 bases at V and 3 bases at J, with 11 bases between the two ends. The CDR3 reads CASSVGDWKETQYF. In DNA, the CDR3 is TGTGCCAGCAGCGTCGGGGACTGGAAAGAGACCCAGTACTTC.

The chain couples TRBV5-1 to TRBJ1-6; 7 nucleotides align to TRBD1. Germline lookup yields CDR1 SGHRS and CDR2 YFSETQ. The CDR3 length is 12 residues. Unmatched junction bases numbered 1, after V lost 5 bases and J lost 8 bases. CDR3 in amino acids: CASSTGDSPLHF. Here the CDR3 DNA reads TGCGCCAGCAGTACAGGGGATTCACCCCTCCACTTT.

This clone showed up just a few times. The chain recombines TRBV28 with TRBJ1-1, with 8 nucleotides matching TRBD1. This CDR3 is 15 amino acids long. The trim removed 2 bases at V and 5 bases at J, leaving 7 bases unmatched. Germline values: CDR1 MDHEN, CDR2 SYDVKM. The DNA for the CDR3 is TGTGCCAGCAGTTTAAGTCCAGGGGGCTATACTGAAGCTTTCTTT. Residues: CASSLSPGGYTEAFF.

CDR3 sequence: CASSLGTGGSKLFF. In DNA, the CDR3 is TGTGCCAGCAGCTTGGGGACAGGGGGCTCAAAACTGTTTTTT. The V call is TRBV7-9, the J call TRBJ1-4; TRBD1 matches at 12 bases. V shed 3 bases, J shed 10 bases, and the junction held 3 bases outside the gene matches. Germline-derived CDR1 and CDR2 are SEHNR and FQNEAQ (reference sequence). The CDR3 runs 14 residues.